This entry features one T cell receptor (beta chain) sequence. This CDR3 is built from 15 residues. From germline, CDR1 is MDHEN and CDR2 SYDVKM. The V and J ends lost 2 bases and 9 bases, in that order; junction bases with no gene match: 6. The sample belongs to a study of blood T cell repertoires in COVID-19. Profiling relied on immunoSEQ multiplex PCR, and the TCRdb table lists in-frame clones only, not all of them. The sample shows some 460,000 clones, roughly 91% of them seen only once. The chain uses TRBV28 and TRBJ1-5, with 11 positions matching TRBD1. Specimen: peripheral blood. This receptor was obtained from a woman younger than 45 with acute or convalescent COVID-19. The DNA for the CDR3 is TGTGCCAGCAGTTTAATCCGGACAGGGGGCTGGCCCCAGCATTTT. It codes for CASSLIRTGGWPQHF.